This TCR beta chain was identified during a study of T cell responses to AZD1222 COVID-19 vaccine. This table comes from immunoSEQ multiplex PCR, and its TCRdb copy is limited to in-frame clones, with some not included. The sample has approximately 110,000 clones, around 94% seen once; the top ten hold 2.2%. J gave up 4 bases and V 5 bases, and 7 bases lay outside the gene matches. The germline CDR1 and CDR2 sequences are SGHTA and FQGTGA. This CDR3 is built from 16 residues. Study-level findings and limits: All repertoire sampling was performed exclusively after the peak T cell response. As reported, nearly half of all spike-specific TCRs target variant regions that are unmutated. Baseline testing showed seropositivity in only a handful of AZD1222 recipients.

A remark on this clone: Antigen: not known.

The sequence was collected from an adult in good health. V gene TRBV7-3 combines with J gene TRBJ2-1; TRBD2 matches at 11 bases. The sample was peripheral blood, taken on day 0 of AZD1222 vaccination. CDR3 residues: CASSHWTSGQYNEQFF. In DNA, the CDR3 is TGTGCCAGCAGCCATTGGACTAGCGGGCAATACAATGAGCAGTTCTTC.